Each of the 5 T cell receptor beta chains below was sequenced from the same sample in a study of blood T cell repertoires in COVID-19. Profiling relied on immunoSEQ multiplex PCR, and the TCRdb table lists in-frame clones only, not all of them. The data hold about 49,000 clones, with around 85% observed a single time. The sample taken for sequencing was peripheral blood. The receptors shown here come from a human donor in a cohort sampled during active COVID-19.

V usage is TRBV5-1 and J usage is TRBJ2-7; 12 bases align to TRBD1. This CDR3 spans 16 amino acids. CDR1 and CDR2 (germline): SGHRS, YFSETQ. Trimming cost V 0 bases and J 6 bases; bases outside gene matches: 7. The CDR3, as DNA: TGCGCCAGCAGCTTGGCGCCGGGACAGGGGGCGCGCGAGCAGTACTTC. It specifies CASSLAPGQGAREQYF.

The table lists this clone with a count of one. The CDR3 sequence is CASSTGGVTLHEQYF. The CDR3 region has the DNA TGTGCCAGCAGTACAGGGGGCGTCACTCTCCACGAGCAGTACTTC. The chain carries TRBV7-9 and TRBJ2-7; TRBD1 agrees at 9 bases. The germline gives CDR1 SEHNR, CDR2 FQNEAQ (reference sequence). The CDR3 spans 15 residues. The ends lost 6 bases at V and 5 bases at J; junction bases unmatched: 11.

This chain links TRBV5-4 with TRBJ2-1; weak D call: TRBD2 (5 bases). Per the germline V gene, CDR1 is SGHNT and CDR2 is YYREEE (reference sequence). The V end lost 4 bases, the J end lost 6 bases, and 17 bases lay between the germline ends. This CDR3 spans 15 amino acids. This chain's CDR3 is CASSGGVRRPNEQFF. The CDR3 DNA reads as TGTGCCAGCAGCGGAGGAGTTAGGAGGCCCAATGAGCAGTTCTTC. The complete variable domain, with remaining parts taken from reference TRBV5-4 and TRBJ2-1, reads ETGVTQSPTHLIKTRGQQVTLRCSSQSGHNTVSWYQQALGQGPQFIFQYYREEENGRGNFPPRFSGLQFPNYSSELNVNALELDDSALYLCASSGGVRRPNEQFFGPGTRLTVL.

The V call is TRBV4-2, the J call TRBJ1-4, with a tentative D call TRBD1 (5 bases). The length of the CDR3 is 15 residues. Germline values: CDR1 LGHNA, CDR2 YNFKEQ. V lost 4 bases and J 5 bases, leaving 14 bases between the germline ends. The DNA for the CDR3 is TGTGCCAGCAGCCCCTCCGGGGGGGGGAATGAAAAACTGTTTTTT. Protein: CASSPSGGGNEKLFF.

The genes are TRBV19 and TRBJ1-3; D gene ambiguous. Germline CDR1 reads LNHDA; CDR2 reads SQIVND (reference sequence). The CDR3 is made up of 15 amino acids. With 5 bases removed from V and 0 bases from J, the gap between germline ends came to 11 bases. The CDR3 coding sequence is TGTGCCAGTAGTGAATACAGAAGCTCTGGAAACACCATATATTTT. Translated: CASSEYRSSGNTIYF.